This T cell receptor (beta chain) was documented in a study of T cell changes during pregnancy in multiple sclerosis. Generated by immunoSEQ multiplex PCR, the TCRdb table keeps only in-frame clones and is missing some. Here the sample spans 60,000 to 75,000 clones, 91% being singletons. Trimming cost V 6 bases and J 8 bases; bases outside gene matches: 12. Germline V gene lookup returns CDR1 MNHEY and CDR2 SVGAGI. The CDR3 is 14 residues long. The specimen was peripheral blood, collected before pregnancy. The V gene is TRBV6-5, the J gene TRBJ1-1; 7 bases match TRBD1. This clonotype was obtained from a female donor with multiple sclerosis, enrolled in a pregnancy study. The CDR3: CASRSNRGISEAFF. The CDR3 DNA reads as TGTGCCAGCAGAAGCAACAGGGGAATCTCGGAAGCTTTCTTT.